Included here is one T cell receptor (beta chain) sequence, with context. What it binds is unknown. These data are taken from a study of regulatory T cells in long-lasting Graves disease. Study in general: Disease was considered persistent Graves' disease after over 5 years of antithyroid drugs (with positive TSH receptor antibodies). Study findings and constraints: With a few thousand shared public clonotypes, persistent patients exceeded new patients, who shared about a thousand. Favored usage of TRBV28, TRBJ1-2 and TRBJ2-5 was recorded in persistent disease.

Germline CDR1 and CDR2: DFQATT and SNEGSKA (reference sequence). CDR3 length equals 13 residues. V gave up 5 bases and J gave up 2 bases; unmatched junction bases: 2. Libraries of TCR beta came from iRepertoire HTBI primers plus Arm-PCR of CDR3 regions. TCRdb processed the multiplex PCR reads anew with MiXCR; each CDR3 protein has one entry. Here the sample spans 360,000 or so distinct CDR3 sequences, less than 30% being singletons. As for time point: persistent/refractory GD, antithyroid drugs over 5 years with positive TRAb. There was RNA extracted from PBMCs, and the TCR library was made from it. Peripheral blood, at 8.5 to 9 milliliters, went into EDTA tubes.

Sample: peripheral blood mononuclear cells (PBMCs), taken when the disease was refractory, from a patient treated with antithyroid drugs. V is TRBV20-1 and J is TRBJ1-5, with 8 bases identical to TRBD1. The receptor was isolated from a woman aged 40 to 49 with Graves disease. This CDR3 is CSASTGGNQPQHF. The DNA for the CDR3 is TGCAGTGCTTCGACAGGGGGCAATCAGCCCCAGCATTTT.